One and the same sample provided the 7 T cell receptor beta chains below, sequenced in a study of spatial heterogeneity in lung cancer (dated by TCRdb to about 2019). The receptor library was made with 5' RACE. Sequencing was carried out with a NextSeq 500. TCRdb reprocessed the public reads (quality trimming at Q25 with fastp, clone calling with MiXCR) and kept in-frame beta chains. Rows with a matching CDR3 protein are joined into one entry that keeps the most common DNA and genes. This sample has fewer than 45,000 distinct CDR3 sequences in its table, and approximately 6.2% of those were observed once. The ten biggest clones cover around 43% of the sample. The intended sense of this specimen's time point label: sample taken at primary tumor resection. The specimen comprised PBMCs, sampled at surgery. The receptors shown here come from a female donor with early-stage non-small cell lung cancer.

This clonotype has ten or more counts. This chain links TRBV3-1 with TRBJ2-1, with D possibly matching TRBD2 (6 bases). In germline, CDR1 is LGHDT, CDR2 YNNKEL (reference sequence). There are 15 residues in the CDR3. V lost 4 bases and J 6 bases, leaving 16 bases between the germline ends. DNA for the CDR3: TGTGCCAGCAGCCCTTGGCGGGATGATTCCAATGAGCAGTTCTTC. Its translation: CASSPWRDDSNEQFF.

This chain uses TRBV6-5 with TRBJ1-1; D possibly corresponds to TRBD1 (5 bases). The CDR3 is 13 amino acids. V was trimmed by 8 bases and J by 6 bases, leaving 16 bases between them. Germline V gene data show CDR1 as MNHEY and CDR2 as SVGAGI. Written as DNA, the CDR3 is TGTGCCAGCCGAGGGACGATGGAGCCTGAAGCTTTCTTT. This sequence encodes CASRGTMEPEAFF.

V usage is TRBV5-5 and J usage is TRBJ2-1, with D uncertain. The length of the CDR3 is 11 residues. Germline V lookup: CDR1 SGHKS, CDR2 YYEKEE (reference sequence). V was trimmed by 1 base and J by 13 bases, leaving 9 bases between them. CDR3 residues: CASSLRLEQFF. The CDR3 nucleotides read TGTGCCAGCAGCTTGAGGCTAGAACAGTTCTTC.

This clonotype was picked up many times. The gene calls are TRBV3-1 and TRBJ2-5, with D unresolved. Germline assignment: CDR1 LGHDT and CDR2 YNNKEL (reference sequence). V gave up 0 bases and J gave up 8 bases, with 7 bases separating them. The CDR3 is 12 residues long. The CDR3 nucleotides read TGTGCCAGCAGCCAAGAGAGGTCCACCCAGTACTTC. This sequence encodes CASSQERSTQYF.

This clonotype appeared many times. The CDR3 loop is CASSQDWSAGELFF. CDR3 sequence (DNA): TGCGCCAGCAGCCAAGACTGGAGCGCCGGGGAGCTGTTTTTT. The chain is built from TRBV4-1 and TRBJ2-2; D call uncertain. Germline assignment: CDR1 MGHRA and CDR2 YSYEKL. Trimming pared 0 bases from V and 6 bases from J, leaving 8 bases between. This CDR3 is 14 amino acids long.

The rearrangement joins TRBV5-1 to TRBJ2-3; a possible D gene is TRBD1 (5 bases). Germline assignment: CDR1 SGHRS and CDR2 YFSETQ. CDR3 length: 14 residues. Trimming removed 4 bases from V and 2 bases from J, with 11 bases in between. The CDR3 nucleotides read TGCGCCAGCAGCGGGGCTAGGAACACAGATACGCAGTATTTT. Residues: CASSGARNTDTQYF.

This clonotype was detected only a few times. The V gene is TRBV20-1, the J gene TRBJ1-2, with D unresolved. The CDR3 has 10 amino acids. Germline CDR1 reads DFQATT; CDR2 reads SNEGSKA (reference sequence). V shed 4 bases and J shed 14 bases, with 14 bases lying between them. The CDR3 DNA sequence: TGCAGTGCTATTGCCGGCCCTATAACCTTC. It is translated as CSAIAGPITF.